The 2 T cell receptor beta chains presented below share a single source sample, sequenced in a study of HIV-infected children after antiretroviral therapy interruption. The TCR library was built from RNA with a 3' RACE protocol and unique molecular identifiers. TCRdb reprocessed the 3' RACE reads with MiXCR, giving one entry per CDR3 protein. The data contain 40,000 to 55,000 distinct CDR3 sequences, about 4.3% of them singletons. Noted treatment: PENTA 11 planned treatment interruption arm or continuous ART arm. The sequencing used CD45RA+ CD4+ T cells from PBMCs, pooled from several time points, collected from a donor given antiretroviral therapy, either interrupted or continuous. Sample subset: naive CD4+ CD45RA+ CD45RO- T cells. The receptors derive from a pool of human donors with HIV.

This clonotype was counted many times. This sequence joins TRBV19 and TRBJ1-1, with D maybe TRBD1 (6 bases). Looked up from germline, CDR1 is LNHDA and CDR2 is SQIVND (reference sequence). The CDR3 has 15 amino acids. V was shortened by 8 bases and J by 4 bases, with 20 bases between the two germline ends. This chain's CDR3 is CASFGTGGAGTEAFF. The CDR3 bases are TGTGCCAGTTTTGGGACGGGGGGGGCCGGCACTGAAGCTTTCTTT.

In the case of this clonotype: Relative to the germline gene, one junction end is altered; a read error may explain this. The rearrangement links TRBV28 to TRBJ2-7, with D perhaps matching TRBD1 (6 bases). Germline V lookup: CDR1 MDHEN, CDR2 SYDVKM. The CDR3 extends over 14 amino acids. The DNA for the CDR3 is TGTGCCAGCAGTTTCTCGGCAGGGGCCGCGACTACCAACTTC. Encoded protein: CASSFSAGAATTNF.